Detailed here is one T cell receptor beta chain. Every PCR got spiked synthetic TCR analog templates. TCRdb's copy holds only in-frame clones and misses some; the assay was immunoSEQ multiplex PCR. The sample gives about 43,000 clones, 85% to 90% of which show up once; less than 15% is in the top ten. This sample was taken from a study of PD-L1 blockade in urothelial cancer. Study background: Blood analysis was done at 3 weeks (second dose) and 6 weeks after treatment began.

V dropped 4 bases and J dropped 5; count of bases not matched to a gene: 5. The CDR3 is made up of 16 amino acids. CDR1 and CDR2 from the germline V gene are SEHNR and FQNEAQ (reference sequence). This TCR was sampled from a woman aged 55-70 years with urothelial cancer. Here the sequenced sample was PBMCs, taken around atezolizumab (anti-PD-L1) treatment. The J gene is TRBJ2-3, the V gene TRBV7-9; 14 bases agree with TRBD2. The CDR3 sequence is CASSSGLAGDQDTQYF. For the CDR3, the DNA is TGTGCCAGCAGCTCGGGACTAGCGGGAGACCAAGATACGCAGTATTTT.